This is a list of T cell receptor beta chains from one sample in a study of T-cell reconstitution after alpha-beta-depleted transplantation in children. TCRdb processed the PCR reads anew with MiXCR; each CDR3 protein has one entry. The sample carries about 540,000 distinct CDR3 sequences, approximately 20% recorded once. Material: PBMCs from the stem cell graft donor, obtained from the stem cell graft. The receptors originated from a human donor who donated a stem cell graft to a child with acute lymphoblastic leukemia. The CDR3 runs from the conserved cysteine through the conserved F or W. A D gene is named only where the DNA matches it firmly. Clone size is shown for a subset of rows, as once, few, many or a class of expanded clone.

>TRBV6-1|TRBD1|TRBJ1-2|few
CASVGQRIVGYTF
TGTGCCAGCGTGGGACAGAGAATAGTTGGCTACACCTTC
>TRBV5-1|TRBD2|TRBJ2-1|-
CASSSGTSGRITYNEQFF
TGCGCCAGCAGCTCAGGGACTAGCGGGAGGATCACCTACAATGAGCAGTTCTTC
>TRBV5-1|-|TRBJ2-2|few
CASSSDGHTGELFF
TGCGCCAGCAGCTCGGACGGACACACCGGGGAGCTGTTTTTT
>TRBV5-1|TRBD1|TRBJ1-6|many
CASSSRTGGNNSPLHF
TGCGCCAGCAGCTCCCGGACAGGGGGCAATAATTCACCCCTCCACTTT
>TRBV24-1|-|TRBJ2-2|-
CATSGGIGQPSTGELFF
TGTGCCACCAGTGGGGGAATAGGACAGCCTAGCACCGGGGAGCTGTTTTTT
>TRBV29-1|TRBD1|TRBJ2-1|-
CSVPPGQVSHEQFF
TGCAGCGTGCCGCCGGGACAGGTATCACATGAGCAGTTCTTC
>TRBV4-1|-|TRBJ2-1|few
CASSQGGASSYNEQFF
TGCGCCAGCAGCCAAGGTGGGGCTTCCTCCTACAATGAGCAGTTCTTC
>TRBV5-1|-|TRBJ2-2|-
CASSSDIQGRANTGELFF
TGCGCCAGCAGCTCGGATATACAGGGAAGGGCGAACACCGGGGAGCTGTTTTTT
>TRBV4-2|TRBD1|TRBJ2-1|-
CASSQDPRTGYNEQFF
TGTGCCAGCAGCCAAGACCCCAGGACAGGGTACAATGAGCAGTTCTTC
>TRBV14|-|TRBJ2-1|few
CASSQEQFSYNEQFF
TGTGCCAGCAGCCAAGAACAGTTCTCCTACAATGAGCAGTTCTTC
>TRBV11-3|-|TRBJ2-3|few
CASSEGGEGQYF
TGTGCCAGCAGCGAAGGGGGAGAAGGGCAGTATTTT
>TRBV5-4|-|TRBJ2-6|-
CASSLAWGAGYDDPLSGANVLTF
TGTGCCAGCAGCTTGGCTTGGGGTGCAGGCTATGACGACCCGCTTTCTGGGGCCAACGTCCTGACTTTC
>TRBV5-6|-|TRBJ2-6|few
CASRGGGANVLTF
TGTGCCAGCAGGGGAGGAGGGGCCAACGTCCTGACTTTC
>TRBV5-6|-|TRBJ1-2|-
CASSWGMYGGHYGYTF
TGTGCCAGCAGCTGGGGGATGTACGGGGGCCACTATGGCTACACCTTC
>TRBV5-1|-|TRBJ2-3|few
CASSLLTGSADTQYF
TGCGCCAGCAGCTTGCTCACAGGGTCTGCAGATACGCAGTATTTT
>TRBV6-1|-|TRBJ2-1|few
CASRTRGGEVALYNEQFF
TGTGCCAGCAGAACAAGGGGGGGAGAAGTAGCACTTTACAATGAGCAGTTCTTC
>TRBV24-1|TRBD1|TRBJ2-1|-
CATSAGGTGGNEQFF
TGTGCCACCAGTGCCGGCGGGACAGGGGGCAATGAGCAGTTCTTC